The 8 T cell receptor beta chains given below trace back to one sample, sequenced in a study of T-cell reconstitution after alpha-beta-depleted transplantation in children. Researchers prepared the TCRbeta library using unique molecular identifiers, the study reports. TCRdb processed the PCR reads anew with MiXCR; each CDR3 protein has one entry. The profile shows 190,000 or so distinct CDR3 sequences, around 6.8% of them singletons. The starting material was PBMCs from the stem cell graft donor, obtained from the stem cell graft. The receptors were gathered from a human donor who donated a stem cell graft to a child with Wiskott-Aldrich syndrome.

This clonotype was detected ten times or more. This chain joins TRBV25-1 and TRBJ2-5; D possibly matches TRBD1 or TRBD2 (6 bases each). Germline V gene data show CDR1 as MGHDK and CDR2 as SYGVNS. V lost 1 base to trimming and J lost 1 base, with 19 bases between them. The CDR3 totals 18 residues. The CDR3 nucleotides read TGTGCCAGCAGTGAATTAAAGTCCGGTGGAGGGGGCCAAGAGACCCAGTACTTC. This codes for CASSELKSGGGGQETQYF.

This clonotype showed up many times. This chain uses TRBV5-6 with TRBJ1-1, with 8 bases lining up with TRBD1. The CDR3 runs 15 residues. The germline CDR1 and CDR2 sequences are SGHDT and YYEEEE. V dropped 0 bases and J dropped 5; count of bases not matched to a gene: 6. Written as DNA, the CDR3 is TGTGCCAGCAGCTTGGAACAGGGGGATTTTACTGAAGCTTTCTTT. This encodes CASSLEQGDFTEAFF.

This clonotype was seen ten or more times. The J gene is TRBJ2-5, the V gene TRBV29-1, with D perhaps given as TRBD1 or TRBD2 (5 bases each). V lost 6 bases and J lost 1, with 12 bases in between. The CDR3 length is 13 residues. The germline gives CDR1 SQVTM, CDR2 ANQGSEA. The CDR3 region has the DNA TGCAGCGTCGAAACCGGGACCCAAGAGACCCAGTACTTC. Encoded protein: CSVETGTQETQYF.

This clonotype was recorded at least ten times. This chain links TRBV3-1 with TRBJ2-7; D gene unclear. The germline V gene has CDR1 LGHDT and CDR2 YNNKEL (reference sequence). The length of the CDR3 is 13 residues. Deletions cut 1 base from V and 4 bases from J, with 8 bases between. The CDR3 is CASSQVPQYEQYF. The CDR3 nucleotides read TGTGCCAGCAGCCAAGTCCCCCAATACGAGCAGTACTTC.

Many counts were recorded for this clonotype. This sequence joins TRBV18 and TRBJ2-5, with 8 bases that match TRBD1. CDR1 KGHSH and CDR2 LQKENI come from the germline V gene. After removal of 3 bases from V and 5 bases from J, the junction contained 2 bases not matched to a gene. The CDR3 contains 13 residues. In DNA form, the CDR3 reads TGTGCCAGCTCACCGGGACAGGTGGAGACCCAGTACTTC. Protein product: CASSPGQVETQYF.

This clonotype was picked up many times. The chain's CDR3 is CATSDPLDRVGSNEQFF. As DNA, the CDR3 is TGTGCCACCAGTGACCCCCTGGACAGGGTGGGATCCAATGAGCAGTTCTTC. V gene TRBV24-1 combines with J gene TRBJ2-1; 8 bases fit TRBD1. Germline V CDR1 and CDR2: KGHDR, SFDVKD. V gave up 4 bases and J gave up 6 bases; unmatched junction bases: 13. The CDR3 has 17 residues.

This clonotype has at least ten counts. The genes are TRBV28 and TRBJ2-2; D not resolved. The V and J ends lost 1 base and 4 bases respectively, with 10 bases between them. The CDR3 has 15 residues. CDR1 and CDR2 (germline): MDHEN, SYDVKM. The CDR3 is CASSLSDRITGELFF. The CDR3 DNA is TGTGCCAGCAGTTTATCTGACCGTATCACCGGGGAGCTGTTTTTT.

In its sample, this clonotype was seen a few times. V and J are TRBV5-1 and TRBJ1-6, with D maybe TRBD1 (5 bases). CDR1 SGHRS and CDR2 YFSETQ come from the germline V gene. Trimming shortened V by 4 bases and J by 8 bases, and 22 bases separated the two germline ends. The CDR3 totals 17 residues. The CDR3 DNA reads TGCGCCAGCAGCGGCGGGACCAGCAATAATCTGGATTCACCCCTCCACTTT. Translating it yields CASSGGTSNNLDSPLHF.